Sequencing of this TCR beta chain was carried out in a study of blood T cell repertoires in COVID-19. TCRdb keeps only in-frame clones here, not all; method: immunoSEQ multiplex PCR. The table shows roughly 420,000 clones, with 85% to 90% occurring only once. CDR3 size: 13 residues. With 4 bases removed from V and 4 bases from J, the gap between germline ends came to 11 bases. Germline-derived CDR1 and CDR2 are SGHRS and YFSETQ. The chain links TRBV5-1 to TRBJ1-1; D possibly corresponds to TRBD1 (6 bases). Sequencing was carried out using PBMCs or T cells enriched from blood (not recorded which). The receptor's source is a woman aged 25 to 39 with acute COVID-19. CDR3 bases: TGCGCCAGCAGCCGGCTAGGGGGCACTGAAGCTTTCTTT. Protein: CASSRLGGTEAFF.